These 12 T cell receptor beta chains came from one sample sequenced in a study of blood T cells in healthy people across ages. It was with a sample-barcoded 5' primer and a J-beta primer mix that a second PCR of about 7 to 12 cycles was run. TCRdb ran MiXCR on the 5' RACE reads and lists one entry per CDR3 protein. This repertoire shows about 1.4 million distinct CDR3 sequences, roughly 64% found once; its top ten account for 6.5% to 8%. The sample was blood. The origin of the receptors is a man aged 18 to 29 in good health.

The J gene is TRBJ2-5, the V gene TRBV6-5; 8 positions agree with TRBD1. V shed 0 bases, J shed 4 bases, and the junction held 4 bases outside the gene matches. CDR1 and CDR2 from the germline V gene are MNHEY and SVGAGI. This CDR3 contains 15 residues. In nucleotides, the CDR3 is TGTGCCAGCAGTTACTCGATAGACAGGGGAGAGACCCAGTACTTC. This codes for CASSYSIDRGETQYF.

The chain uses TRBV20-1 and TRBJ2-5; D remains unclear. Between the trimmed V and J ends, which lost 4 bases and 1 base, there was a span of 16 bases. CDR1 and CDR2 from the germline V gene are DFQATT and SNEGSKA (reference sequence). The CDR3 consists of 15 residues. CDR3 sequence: CSATPRLSPQETQYF. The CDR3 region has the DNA TGCAGTGCTACTCCGCGGCTGAGTCCCCAAGAGACCCAGTACTTC.

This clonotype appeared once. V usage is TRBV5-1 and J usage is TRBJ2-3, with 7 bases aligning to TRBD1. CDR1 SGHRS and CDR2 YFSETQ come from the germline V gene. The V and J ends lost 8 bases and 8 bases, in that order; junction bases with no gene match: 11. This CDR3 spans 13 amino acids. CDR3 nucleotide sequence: TGCGCCAGTGGGGACAGACAGGGCGGTACGCAGTATTTT. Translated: CASGDRQGGTQYF.

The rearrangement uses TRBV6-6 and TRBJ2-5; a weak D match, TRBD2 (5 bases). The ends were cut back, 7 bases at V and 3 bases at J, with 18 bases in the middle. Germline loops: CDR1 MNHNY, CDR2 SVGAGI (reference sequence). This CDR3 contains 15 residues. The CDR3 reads CASKTPPGIKETQYF. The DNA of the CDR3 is TGTGCCAGCAAAACGCCACCGGGAATCAAAGAGACCCAGTACTTC.

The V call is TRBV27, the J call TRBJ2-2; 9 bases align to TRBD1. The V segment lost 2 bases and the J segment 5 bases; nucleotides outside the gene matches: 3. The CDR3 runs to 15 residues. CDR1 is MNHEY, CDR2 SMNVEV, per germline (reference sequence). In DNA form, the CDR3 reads TGTGCCAGCAGTTTAGCGGGACAGGGAACCGGGGAGCTGTTTTTT. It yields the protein CASSLAGQGTGELFF.

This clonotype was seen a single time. The CDR3 is CATSREPGTAYNEQFF. DNA of the CDR3: TGTGCCACCAGCAGAGAGCCCGGGACAGCTTACAATGAGCAGTTCTTC. The chain recombines TRBV15 with TRBJ2-1, with 7 bases aligning to TRBD1. Germline V gives CDR1 LNHNV, CDR2 YYDKDF (reference sequence). This CDR3 comprises 16 residues. The J segment lost 4 bases and the V segment lost 0 bases, leaving 6 bases of the junction unmatched.

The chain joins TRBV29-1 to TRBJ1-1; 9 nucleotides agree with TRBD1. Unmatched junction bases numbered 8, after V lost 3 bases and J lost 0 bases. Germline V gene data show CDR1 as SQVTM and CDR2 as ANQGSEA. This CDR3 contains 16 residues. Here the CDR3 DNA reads TGCAGCGTTGAGGGGACAGGGAGACTTATGAACACTGAAGCTTTCTTT. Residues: CSVEGTGRLMNTEAFF.

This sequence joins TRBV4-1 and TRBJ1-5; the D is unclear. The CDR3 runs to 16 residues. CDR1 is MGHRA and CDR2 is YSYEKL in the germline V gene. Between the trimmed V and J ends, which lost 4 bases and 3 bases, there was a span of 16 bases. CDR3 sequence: CASSRTGRFDNQPQHF. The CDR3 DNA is TGCGCCAGCAGCCGCACCGGGAGGTTCGACAATCAGCCCCAGCATTTT.

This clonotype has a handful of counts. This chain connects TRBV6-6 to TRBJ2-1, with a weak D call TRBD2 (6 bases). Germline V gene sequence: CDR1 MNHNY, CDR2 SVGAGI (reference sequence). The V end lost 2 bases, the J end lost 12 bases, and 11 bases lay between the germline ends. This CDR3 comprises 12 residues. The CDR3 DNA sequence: TGTGCCAGCAGTTACGGAGGGACGGGGCAGTTCTTC. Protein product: CASSYGGTGQFF.

The CDR3 is CSARSPTGTGELFF. The DNA for the CDR3 is TGCAGTGCTAGATCCCCTACGGGGACCGGGGAGCTGTTTTTT. This chain uses TRBV20-1 with TRBJ2-2; D may be TRBD2 (5 bases). V shed 2 bases and J shed 5 bases, with 12 bases lying between them. The CDR3 is made up of 14 amino acids. Looked up from germline, CDR1 is DFQATT and CDR2 is SNEGSKA (reference sequence).

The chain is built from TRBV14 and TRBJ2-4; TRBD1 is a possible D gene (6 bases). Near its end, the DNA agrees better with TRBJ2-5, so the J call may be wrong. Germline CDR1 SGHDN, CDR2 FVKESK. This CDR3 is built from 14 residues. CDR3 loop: CASSLMDSLVTQYF. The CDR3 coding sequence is TGTGCCAGCAGCCTTATGGACAGCCTGGTGACCCAGTACTTC.

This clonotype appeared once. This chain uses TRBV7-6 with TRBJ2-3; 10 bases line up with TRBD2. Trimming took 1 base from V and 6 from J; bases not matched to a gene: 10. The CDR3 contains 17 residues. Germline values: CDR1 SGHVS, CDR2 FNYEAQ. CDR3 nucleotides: TGTGCCAGCAGCTTAGGAGTGACTAGCGGGTATTCGGATACGCAGTATTTT. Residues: CASSLGVTSGYSDTQYF.